The clone carrying this T cell receptor beta chain occurred a few times. Its cognate antigen is unknown. The source of the sample is a study of T cells in localized non-small cell lung cancer. The assay was immunoSEQ multiplex PCR, and TCRdb's table has in-frame clones only and misses some. This table has around 1,100 clones, approximately 32% appearing once. The CDR3 is made up of 13 amino acids. CDR1 and CDR2 (germline): MDHEN, SYDVKM. After removal of 3 bases from V and 12 bases from J, the junction contained 11 bases not matched to a gene. Taken at least 2 cm from the tumor margin, the adjacent lung showed no atypia. Findings of the study overall: There was an association of higher blood T cell density with longer overall survival. Heterogeneity remains possible because sequencing was limited to only one tumor region. There was higher T cell clonality in uninvolved adjacent lung than in tumor, and it was highest there.

The receptor's source is a male donor aged 60 or over with stage I lung adenocarcinoma. The specimen was normal lung tissue next to the tumor, collected before any cancer treatment. V gene TRBV28 combines with J gene TRBJ2-7; TRBD1 agrees at 7 bases. The CDR3 DNA follows: TGTGCCAGCAGTTTGGTCTCTCCGGGACAGATGTACTTC. Translation gives CASSLVSPGQMYF.